Here is one T cell receptor beta chain with its context. Its antigen is not known. This entry belongs to a study of prognosis after radiotherapy for stage I lung cancer. Study background: Therapy that ran concurrently with stereotactic body radiotherapy was given to no patient. Broader study findings: Between patients with and without metastases, TRBV and TRBJ gene usage reportedly differed.

This CDR3 region has 12 residues. V lost 6 bases and J 13 bases, leaving 16 bases between the germline ends. From germline, CDR1 is SNHLY and CDR2 FYNNEI. From genomic DNA, TCR beta CDR3 was amplified by two-round multiplex PCR. The first round of PCR was done with primers that matched each TRBV and TRBJ gene. TCRdb re-called the multiplex PCR reads with MiXCR, one entry per CDR3 protein. The table lists some 20,000 distinct CDR3 sequences, roughly 39% of them singletons. The sequence came from a donor aged 50 or older with non-small cell lung cancer. The rearrangement links TRBV2 to TRBJ2-1, with D possibly TRBD1 on 6 matching bases. Sample: PBMCs, taken before or after stereotactic body radiation therapy (not recorded which). The chain's CDR3 is CASRGAGTPQFF. In DNA form, the CDR3 reads TGTGCCAGCAGGGGGGCCGGGACGCCTCAGTTCTTC.